This T cell receptor (gamma chain) was found in a study of Vδ1+ human thymocytes listed by TCRdb under 2018. In terms of the full investigation: As a data resource, the study described the mRNA-level TRG and TRD CDR3 repertoires of highly purified Vdelta1+ thymocytes obtained from young children. Earlier work had validated the multiplex-based CDR3 amplicon strategy against 5'RACE-based methods for generating CDR3 amplicons.

Thymic samples were depleted of alphabeta T cells, then CD3+ TCRVdelta1+ TCRVdelta2- thymocytes were FACS-sorted. Sorted Vdelta1+ thymocyte purity ranged from about 97% to 99.6%. Thymic specimens came from several paediatric patients undergoing corrective cardiac surgery, aged from about 5 days to 17 months. The thymic tissue was dispersed, and mononuclear cells were isolated using a Histopaque-1077 density gradient. For staining, the antibodies used were anti-TCRVdelta1 clone TS8.2, anti-TCRVdelta2 clone B6, anti-CD3 clone HIT3a and anti-TCRalphabeta clone IP26. The investigation overall reported the following: The use of highly purified populations and single-cell validation was advised by the authors, since misinterpretation of bulk repertoire data could be caused by unexpected Vdelta2 sequences. No clustering by age or sex was observed, so analyses did not stratify donors by these variables. Many TRG clonotypes were found to be shared between donors (up to about 6.9x10^3), whereas TRD repertoires were found to be essentially private (max 116 shared). Around 22% of thymic TRD sequences were found to be Vdelta2 (and few were Vdelta3) despite high sort purity, in contrast to peripheral blood Vdelta1+ controls. The thymic TRG and TRD repertoires appeared highly polyclonal, with Gaussian CDR3 length distributions, in contrast to the oligoclonal repertoires of peripheral blood.

From the cysteine through the phenylalanine, the CDR3 covers 12 amino acids. Kept here is only the CDR3 DNA, which spans 36 bases and is read in frame from base 1. At the junction V is shortened by 3 bases and J by 7 bases; bases outside the gene matches: 2. From the germline V gene, CDR1 is EGSTGY and CDR2 is YDSYTSSV. RNA extraction was carried out with the RNeasy mini kit, and reverse transcription was then done using Superscript III. CDR3 amplicons were generated by multiplex PCR with pooled V-gene forward primers and a constant-region reverse primer carrying Illumina adaptor overhangs. After gel purification, amplicons were indexed with Nextera index primers over about 8 extra PCR cycles and were then purified with AMPure XP beads. Sequencing of the libraries was done on an Illumina MiSeq using paired-end 250 bp reads, dual indexing and a 20% PhiX spike-in. On the authors' methods: Reads were quality checked with FastQC, and TRG read pairs were merged with ea-utils fastq-join. IMGT/HighV-QUEST was used to annotate sequences, retaining only productive sequences with an unambiguous V-gene assignment, and each clonotype was defined by an identical CDR3 sequence. For downstream analysis, the tools were VDJtools 1.1.1, tcR 2.2.3, Treemap and vegan Shannon diversity in R 3.4.4. TCRdb called clones from the public reads with CATT, and repeated DNA sequences were later combined into one row. In this record, the V and J calls reflect TCRdb's handling and not the investigators' own analysis. The sample table records 35,000 or so gamma-chain clones; roughly a fifth of these occur just once. The ten largest clones represent 1.9% of the sample.

This clone was found a few times. Its antigen specificity is not known. The input lacks base qualities; no much larger clone sits a single base away. This chain joins TRGV4 to TRGJP2. The sequencing input was Vdelta1+ gamma-delta thymocytes from the thymus. The intended sense of this specimen's cell subset or site label: FACS-sorted CD3+ TCRalphabeta- TCRVdelta1+ TCRVdelta2- thymocytes. This TCR derives from a girl under three years old who had congenital heart surgery. The CDR3 has the sequence CATWDHDWIKTF. The nucleotide sequence is given as TGTGCCACCTGGGATCATGATTGGATCAAGACGTTT.